The 32 T cell receptor beta chains given below trace back to one sample, sequenced in a study of response to subunit inactivated influenza vaccine. MiXCR, run by TCRdb on the RT-PCR reads, gives a single entry per CDR3 protein. The sample lists fewer than 400,000 distinct CDR3 sequences; 20% to 25% were seen once. Sequencing used PBMCs from blood, obtained less than 22 months after vaccination. These receptors came from a man aged 50 to 69 who received an inactivated influenza vaccine.

The chain is built from TRBV6-2 or TRBV6-3 and TRBJ2-3; 16 positions agree with TRBD2. The CDR3 totals 20 residues. Trimming removed 2 bases from V and 3 bases from J; junction bases left unmatched: 11. The germline V gene has CDR1 MNHEY and CDR2 SVGEGT. The CDR3 spells CASSYPGLAGGLVSTDTQYF. The CDR3, as DNA: TGTGCCAGCAGTTACCCGGGACTAGCGGGAGGGCTCGTTTCGACAGATACGCAGTATTTT.

This clonotype appeared a few times. V gene TRBV12-3 or TRBV12-4 combines with J gene TRBJ2-1; tentative D call: TRBD1 (5 bases). Trimming cost V 1 base and J 6 bases, with 10 bases left between them. The CDR3 length is 14 residues. CDR3 loop: CASSLGQGGNEQFF. CDR3 sequence (DNA): TGTGCCAGCAGTTTAGGCCAGGGTGGCAATGAGCAGTTCTTC.

This clonotype appeared many times. The rearrangement links TRBV3-1 to TRBJ2-7, with D uncertain. Trimming took off 0 bases at V and 4 bases at J, with 7 bases between the two ends. The germline V gene encodes CDR1 LGHDT and CDR2 YNNKEL (reference sequence). The CDR3 length is 13 residues. The CDR3 protein is CASSQDDRYEQYF. The DNA of the CDR3 is TGTGCCAGCAGCCAAGATGACCGGTACGAGCAGTACTTC.

Only a few counts were recorded for this clonotype. This sequence joins TRBV7-9 and TRBJ2-1; no definite D call. The CDR3 loop spans 12 amino acids. Trimming removed 2 bases from V and 8 bases from J, with 7 bases in between. The germline gives CDR1 SEHNR, CDR2 FQNEAQ (reference sequence). The CDR3 spells CASSLIRDEQFF. The DNA of the CDR3 is TGTGCCAGCAGCTTAATCCGGGATGAGCAGTTCTTC.

This clonotype was detected only a few times. The chain employs TRBV9 and TRBJ2-3; TRBD1 is a possible D gene (5 bases). Per the germline V gene, CDR1 is SGDLS and CDR2 is YYNGEE. V was shortened by 4 bases and J by 2 bases, with 17 bases between the two germline ends. There are 16 residues in the CDR3. Written as DNA, the CDR3 is TGTGCCAGCAGCCCCCTTGTAGGGGTGGACACAGATACGCAGTATTTT. Protein: CASSPLVGVDTDTQYF.

J is TRBJ2-5 and V is TRBV30, with TRBD2 matching 7 bases. Trimming removed 0 bases from V and 3 bases from J; junction bases left unmatched: 4. Per the germline V gene, CDR1 is GTSNPN and CDR2 is SVGIG (reference sequence). The CDR3 contains 14 residues. For the CDR3, the DNA is TGTGCCTGGAGTGTTTTGCGGGAGAAAGAGACCCAGTACTTC. This sequence encodes CAWSVLREKETQYF.

As for this clonotype: The germline gene is not matched at one end of the junction; a read error may be the cause. V usage is TRBV6-1 and J usage is TRBJ1-3; no clear D. Looked up from germline, CDR1 is MNHNS and CDR2 is SASEGT. The CDR3 loop spans 16 amino acids. CDR3 protein: CATRSGRASSGTTIYF. The CDR3 region has the DNA TGTGCCACCCGATCCGGGCGCGCGTCCTCTGGAACCACCATATATTTT.

The gene calls are TRBV20-1 and TRBJ2-5; D possibly corresponds to TRBD2 (5 bases). The CDR3 runs 15 residues. V was shortened by 0 bases and J by 4 bases, with 15 bases between the two germline ends. Germline V CDR1 and CDR2: DFQATT, SNEGSKA (reference sequence). The CDR3 nucleotides read TGCAGTGCTAGAGATCCCCGAATAGGAGGAGAGACCCAGTACTTC. As protein: CSARDPRIGGETQYF.

This clonotype has only a few counts. As DNA, the CDR3 is TGTGCCAGCAGCTTGCTGAGGACTTGGGATGAAGCTTTCTTT. Protein sequence: CASSLLRTWDEAFF. The chain carries TRBV11-2 and TRBJ1-1; no clear D gene. Germline V gene data show CDR1 as SGHAT and CDR2 as FQNNGV. The V gene lost 3 bases and the J gene lost 7 bases, with 15 bases spanning the gap. The CDR3 runs 14 residues.

The V gene is TRBV5-1, the J gene TRBJ1-1; D is ambiguous. The V gene lost 1 base and the J gene lost 1 base, with 8 bases spanning the gap. Germline V gene lookup returns CDR1 SGHRS and CDR2 YFSETQ. CDR3 size: 14 residues. CDR3 coding DNA: TGCGCCAGCAGCTTGTGGTCCCCGAACACTGAAGCTTTCTTT. It translates to CASSLWSPNTEAFF.

Concerning this clonotype itself: At one of its ends the junction is not consistent with the germline gene, which may arise from a read error. V gene TRBV9 combines with J gene TRBJ2-5; either TRBD1 or TRBD2 may fit D (5 bases each). CDR1 is SGDLS and CDR2 is YYNGEE in the germline V gene. This CDR3 spans 15 amino acids. The CDR3 sequence: CASSVGGVTQEPQYF. CDR3 DNA: TGTGCCAGCAGCGTAGGAGGGGTAACCCAAGAGCCCCAGTACTTC.

The V call is TRBV28, the J call TRBJ2-3; 7 nucleotides line up with TRBD2. This CDR3 contains 14 residues. Germline values: CDR1 MDHEN, CDR2 SYDVKM. With V trimmed by 3 bases and J by 7 bases, 7 bases remained unmatched. In nucleotides, the CDR3 is TGTGCCAGCAGTTTTCCCCTAGCGGCAAATACGCAGTATTTT. It codes for CASSFPLAANTQYF.

The chain links TRBV6-2 or TRBV6-3 to TRBJ1-5, with 7 bases aligning to TRBD1. Germline-derived CDR1 and CDR2 are MNHEY and SVGEGT. Trimming at V came to 4 bases and at J to 7 bases, leaving 16 bases not matched to a gene. The CDR3 has 17 residues. CDR3 coding DNA: TGTGCCAGCAGTTCAAACCCGACCGGGACAGCGGCCCAGCCCCAGCATTTT. It is translated as CASSSNPTGTAAQPQHF.

This clonotype has ten or more counts. V gene TRBV5-1 combines with J gene TRBJ1-1; D gene ambiguous. The CDR3 is made up of 17 amino acids. The V end lost 0 bases, the J end lost 0 bases, and 15 bases lay between the germline ends. From germline, CDR1 is SGHRS and CDR2 YFSETQ. CDR3 residues: CASSLAGQTLMNTEAFF. CDR3 nucleotide sequence: TGCGCCAGCAGCTTGGCCGGGCAGACGCTTATGAACACTGAAGCTTTCTTT.

CDR3 sequence reads: CSGGLADNEQFF. CDR3 nucleotides: TGCAGCGGCGGACTAGCGGACAATGAGCAGTTCTTC. The rearrangement uses TRBV29-1 and TRBJ2-1; 10 nucleotides match TRBD2. The CDR3 contains 12 residues. V shed 7 bases and J 5 bases; nucleotides not matched to a gene: 2. Germline CDR1 is SQVTM and CDR2 is ANQGSEA.

The chain combines TRBV5-5 with TRBJ1-5; tentative D call: TRBD1 (5 bases). Germline V CDR1 and CDR2: SGHKS, YYEKEE (reference sequence). The CDR3 contains 15 residues. The ends were cut back, 4 bases at V and 4 bases at J, with 15 bases in the middle. CDR3 DNA: TGTGCCAGCAGCCAGACCGGGACGGGAAATCAGCCCCAGCATTTT. It yields the protein CASSQTGTGNQPQHF.

This clonotype was detected a few times. This chain uses TRBV7-9 with TRBJ2-7; 14 bases align to TRBD2. This CDR3 spans 14 amino acids. Germline V gives CDR1 SEHNR, CDR2 FQNEAQ (reference sequence). V was clipped by 8 bases and J by 3 bases; unmatched bases: 3. The DNA for the CDR3 is TGTGCCAGCGGGGGGACTAGCGGGGGCTACGAGCAGTACTTC. Amino acid sequence: CASGGTSGGYEQYF.

This clonotype was counted many times. The CDR3 is CASSLGGFDEQYF. The CDR3 coding sequence is TGCGCCAGCAGCTTGGGCGGCTTCGACGAGCAGTACTTC. The V and J genes are TRBV5-1 and TRBJ2-7; no firm D call. The CDR3 is made up of 13 amino acids. Looked up from germline, CDR1 is SGHRS and CDR2 is YFSETQ. The V end lost 0 bases, the J end lost 5 bases, and 9 bases lay between the germline ends.

The chain recombines TRBV3-1 with TRBJ1-4; the match to TRBD1 covers 7 bases. The germline V gene encodes CDR1 LGHDT and CDR2 YNNKEL (reference sequence). This CDR3 comprises 15 residues. Trimming at V came to 1 base and at J to 7 bases, leaving 6 bases not matched to a gene. This CDR3 reads CASSQAGTASEKLFF. The CDR3 DNA follows: TGTGCCAGCAGCCAAGCCGGGACAGCAAGTGAAAAACTGTTTTTT.

This clonotype was seen many times. The chain has TRBV2 and TRBJ1-4; TRBD1 is a possible D gene (6 bases). This CDR3 has 15 residues. V lost 8 bases to trimming and J lost 4 bases, with 17 bases between them. Germline V gives CDR1 SNHLY, CDR2 FYNNEI. CDR3 amino acids: CASHPQGSSNEKLFF. The CDR3 DNA reads as TGTGCCAGCCACCCCCAGGGGTCTAGTAATGAAAAACTGTTTTTT.

V gene TRBV25-1 combines with J gene TRBJ1-2; D is uncertain. Germline V gives CDR1 MGHDK, CDR2 SYGVNS. The CDR3 covers 15 residues. V lost 4 bases and J lost 4, with 16 bases in between. The CDR3 here is CASSGLGWVGYGYTF. CDR3 coding DNA: TGTGCCAGCAGTGGGCTGGGCTGGGTCGGCTATGGCTACACCTTC.

The chain couples TRBV3-1 to TRBJ2-1; TRBD2 is a possible D gene (7 bases). The V end lost 1 base, the J end lost 9 bases, and 13 bases lay between the germline ends. CDR3 length equals 14 residues. In germline, CDR1 is LGHDT, CDR2 YNNKEL (reference sequence). The CDR3 protein is CASSQGGGAGEQFF. The CDR3 coding sequence is TGTGCCAGCAGCCAAGGGGGGGGGGCCGGTGAGCAGTTCTTC.

This clonotype was counted many times. The gene calls are TRBV12-3 or TRBV12-4 and TRBJ1-4; the match to TRBD1 covers 9 bases. The CDR3 is made up of 14 amino acids. V shed 5 bases and J 7 bases; nucleotides not matched to a gene: 5. The CDR3: CASSPGTGLEKLFF. CDR3 nucleotide sequence: TGTGCCAGCAGTCCCGGGACAGGGCTTGAAAAACTGTTTTTT.

This clonotype showed up just a few times. V is TRBV20-1 and J is TRBJ1-1; 11 bases agree with TRBD1. Germline trimming cut 4 bases from V and 5 bases from J; bases unmatched to any gene: 9. CDR1 DFQATT and CDR2 SNEGSKA come from the germline V gene (reference sequence). The CDR3 length is 15 residues. CDR3: CSATNAGTGGTEAFF. The CDR3 nucleotides read TGCAGTGCTACTAACGCCGGGACAGGGGGTACTGAAGCTTTCTTT.

The rearrangement joins TRBV4-1 to TRBJ2-7; D is undetermined. There are 14 residues in the CDR3. Looked up from germline, CDR1 is MGHRA and CDR2 is YSYEKL. Trimming removed 0 bases at V and 2 bases at J, with 8 bases between. CDR3 loop: CASSQDQDTYEQYF. DNA of the CDR3: TGCGCCAGCAGCCAAGATCAGGATACCTACGAGCAGTACTTC.

At least ten counts were recorded for this clonotype. CDR3 loop: CASSFPREEKLFF. CDR3 sequence (DNA): TGTGCCAGCAGTTTTCCCCGGGAGGAAAAACTGTTTTTT. The J gene is TRBJ1-4, the V gene TRBV28; no clear D. The V end was cut by 3 bases, the J end by 8 bases, with 10 bases between. The CDR3 loop spans 13 amino acids. Looked up from germline, CDR1 is MDHEN and CDR2 is SYDVKM.

The rearrangement uses TRBV29-1 and TRBJ2-5; D remains ambiguous. The CDR3 is 11 residues long. From germline, CDR1 is SQVTM and CDR2 ANQGSEA. The germline V and J ends were trimmed by 2 bases and 4 bases, with 5 bases remaining between them. DNA for the CDR3: TGCAGCGTTGAAATGTTAGAGACCCAGTACTTC. This encodes CSVEMLETQYF. The full variable domain, rest sourced from reference TRBV29-1 and TRBJ2-5, is SAVISQKPSRDICQRGTSLTIQCQVDSQVTMMFWYRQQPGQSLTLIATANQGSEATYESGFVIDKFPISRPNLTFSTLTVSNMSPEDSSIYLCSVEMLETQYFGPGTRLLVL.

The chain has TRBV7-3 and TRBJ2-1, with a tentative D call TRBD2 (6 bases). There are 16 residues in the CDR3. Germline assignment: CDR1 SGHTA and CDR2 FQGTGA. Trimming took off 4 bases at V and 5 bases at J, with 18 bases between the two ends. The CDR3 sequence is CASSSLGGGKDNEQFF. The CDR3, as DNA: TGTGCCAGCAGCTCCCTCGGGGGTGGCAAGGACAATGAGCAGTTCTTC.

This clonotype was detected only a few times. The J gene is TRBJ2-7, the V gene TRBV11-1; D is perhaps TRBD1 or TRBD2 (5 bases each). The ends were cut back, 5 bases at V and 3 bases at J, with 29 bases in the middle. This CDR3 comprises 19 residues. Looked up from germline, CDR1 is SGHAT and CDR2 is FQDESV (reference sequence). CDR3 DNA: TGTGCCAGCAGCCCCCCGCTGGGACCGACAACTGGAAGCCACTACGAGCAGTACTTC. Translation: CASSPPLGPTTGSHYEQYF.

V and J are TRBV6-2 or TRBV6-3 and TRBJ2-1; 14 bases fit TRBD2. Germline loops: CDR1 MNHEY, CDR2 SVGEGT. The CDR3 covers 20 residues. The J segment lost 6 bases and the V segment lost 0 bases, leaving 13 bases of the junction unmatched. CDR3 protein: CASSYSTGLAGGTPVNEQFF. The CDR3 bases are TGTGCCAGCAGTTACTCAACCGGACTAGCGGGGGGTACCCCTGTCAATGAGCAGTTCTTC.

This clonotype was found a few times. The rearrangement uses TRBV7-9 and TRBJ1-2; D call uncertain. Trimming took 3 bases from V and 4 from J, leaving 9 bases between them. The germline V gene encodes CDR1 SEHNR and CDR2 FQNEAQ (reference sequence). The CDR3 is 13 amino acids. CDR3 residues: CASSLAPGYGYTF. CDR3 coding DNA: TGTGCCAGCAGCTTGGCCCCCGGCTATGGCTACACCTTC.

The chain combines TRBV7-2 with TRBJ2-7, with D uncertain. V lost 2 bases and J 2 bases, leaving 4 bases between the germline ends. CDR3 size: 12 residues. Germline CDR1 SGHTA, CDR2 FQGNSA. In DNA, the CDR3 is TGTGCCAGCAGCTTACTACCCTACGAGCAGTACTTC. Translated, it gives CASSLLPYEQYF.